The subject of this entry is one TCR beta chain. These data originate in a study of blood T cell repertoires in COVID-19. V shed 5 bases and J 5 bases; nucleotides not matched to a gene: 9. The CDR3 totals 15 residues. Germline CDR1 reads LNHDA; CDR2 reads SQIVND (reference sequence). This table comes from immunoSEQ multiplex PCR, and its TCRdb copy is limited to in-frame clones, with some not included. The sample lists roughly 410,000 clones, 80% to 90% occurring once. The source is a woman aged 60 to 75 with COVID-19, enrolled during active disease. The chain employs TRBV19 and TRBJ2-5; 9 bases map to TRBD1. Sequencing was carried out using peripheral blood. In nucleotides, the CDR3 is TGTGCCAGTAGTTGGGACAGGGACATGCGTGAGACCCAGTACTTC. Translated: CASSWDRDMRETQYF.